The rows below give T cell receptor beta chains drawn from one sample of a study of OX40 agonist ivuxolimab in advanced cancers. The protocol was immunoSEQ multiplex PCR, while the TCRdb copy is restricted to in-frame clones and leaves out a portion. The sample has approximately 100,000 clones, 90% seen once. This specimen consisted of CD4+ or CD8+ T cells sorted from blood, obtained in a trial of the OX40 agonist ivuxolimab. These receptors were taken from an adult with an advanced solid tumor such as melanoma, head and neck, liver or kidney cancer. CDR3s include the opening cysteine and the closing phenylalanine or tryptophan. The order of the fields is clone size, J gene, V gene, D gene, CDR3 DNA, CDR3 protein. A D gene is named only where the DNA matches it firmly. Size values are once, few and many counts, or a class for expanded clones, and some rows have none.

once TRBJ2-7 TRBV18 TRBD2 TGTGCCAGCTCACCCCTAGGATCGGGGGAGGGTGAGCAGTACTTC CASSPLGSGEGEQYF
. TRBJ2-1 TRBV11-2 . TGTGCCAGCAGCTCGAGGGGGACAAACAATGAGCAGTTCTTC CASSSRGTNNEQFF
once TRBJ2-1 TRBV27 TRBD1 TGTGCCAGCAGTATACAGGGGGCCTCGGTGAATGAGCAGTTCTTC CASSIQGASVNEQFF
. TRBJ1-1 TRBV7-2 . TGTGCCAGCAGCTTAGCCCTTCGGGGGGTGGCTTTCTTT CASSLALRGVAFF
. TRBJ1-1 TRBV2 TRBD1 TGTGCCAGCAGTCCACTAGGGGGCTCGGTGACTGAAGCTTTCTTT CASSPLGGSVTEAFF
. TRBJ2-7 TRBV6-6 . TGTGCCAGCAGTTACAGAAACGAGCAGTACTTC CASSYRNEQYF
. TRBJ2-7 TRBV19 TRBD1 TGTGCCAGTAGTAAGGGACAGGGGCCCGCCTACGAGCAGTACTTC CASSKGQGPAYEQYF
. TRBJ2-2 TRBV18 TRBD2 TGTGCCAGCTCACCACGGACTAGCGGGAGGGGGACCTACACCGGGGAGCTGTTTTTT CASSPRTSGRGTYTGELFF
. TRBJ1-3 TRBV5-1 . TGCGCCAGCAGCTTGGTTGGGGCCAACACCATATATTTT CASSLVGANTIYF
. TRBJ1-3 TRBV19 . TGTGCCAGTAGTACCACAGGAGACTCTGGAAACACCATATATTTT CASSTTGDSGNTIYF
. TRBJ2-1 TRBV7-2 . TGTGCCAGCAGCTTAAATGGCGGGTCACAGTTCTTC CASSLNGGSQFF
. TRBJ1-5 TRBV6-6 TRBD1 TGTGCCAGCAGCCCTCCGGGACAGGGCCATCAGCCCCAGCATTTT CASSPPGQGHQPQHF
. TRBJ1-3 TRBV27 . TGTGCCAGCAGTTTGCGACAGGGAAACACCATATATTTT CASSLRQGNTIYF
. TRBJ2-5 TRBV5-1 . TGCGCCAGCAGCTTTAGTGGAGAGACCCAGTACTTC CASSFSGETQYF
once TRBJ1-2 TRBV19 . TGTGCCAGTAGCCCAAGGGCGGGCCGGGCCGACTATGGCTACACCTTC CASSPRAGRADYGYTF
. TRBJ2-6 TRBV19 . TGTGCCAGTATATCGGGAGCTGGGGCCAACGTCCTGACTTTC CASISGAGANVLTF
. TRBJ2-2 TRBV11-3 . TGTGCCAGCAGCGGCGCGGCCACGAACACCGGGGAGCTGTTTTTT CASSGAATNTGELFF
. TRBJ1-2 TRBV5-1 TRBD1 TGCGCCAGCAGCCCCGACAGGGGGCGGTCCTATGGCTACACCTTC CASSPDRGRSYGYTF
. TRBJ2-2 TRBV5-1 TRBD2 TGCGCCAGCAGCTCCGGACTAGCGGGAGGGAACACCGGGGAGCTGTTTTTT CASSSGLAGGNTGELFF
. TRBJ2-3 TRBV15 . TGTGCCACCAGCACCGACAGGTTCACAGATACGCAGTATTTT CATSTDRFTDTQYF
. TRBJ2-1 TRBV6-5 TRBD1 TGTGCCAGCAGAGTCGACAGGGGCCATGAGCAGTTCTTC CASRVDRGHEQFF
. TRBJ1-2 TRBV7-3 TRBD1 TGTGCCAGCAGCCTACAGGGGGACTATGGCTACACCTTC CASSLQGDYGYTF
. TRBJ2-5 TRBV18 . TGTGCCAGCTCTGAGAGCCTCCAAGAGACCCAGTACTTC CASSESLQETQYF
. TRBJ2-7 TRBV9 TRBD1 TGTGCCAGCAGCACAGGGGCAGGGCCCCACGAGCAGTACTTC CASSTGAGPHEQYF
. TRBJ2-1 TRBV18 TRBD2 TGTGCCAGCTCCCTCCAACCGGGACTAGCGGGAGAGTTTGAGCAGTTCTTC CASSLQPGLAGEFEQFF
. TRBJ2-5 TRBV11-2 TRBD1 TGTGCCAGCAGCCGTCCAGCGGCAGGGGGAGAGACCCAGTACTTC CASSRPAAGGETQYF
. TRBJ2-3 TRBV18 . TGTGCCAGCTCACCACCACACACTTATGGGCAGTATTTT CASSPPHTYGQYF
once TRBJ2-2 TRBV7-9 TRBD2 TGTGCCAGCAGCTTCTTCAGCGGGAGCGTCGGCACCGGGGAGCTGTTTTTT CASSFFSGSVGTGELFF
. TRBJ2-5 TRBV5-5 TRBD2 TGTGCCAGCAGCTTGGCCCGTAGCCTAGCGGCCCAAGAGACCCAGTACTTC CASSLARSLAAQETQYF
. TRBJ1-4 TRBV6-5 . TGTGCCAGCAAGGCATCTTTTACTAATGAAAAACTGTTTTTT CASKASFTNEKLFF
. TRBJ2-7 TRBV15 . TGTGCCACCAGCAGAGAGGTGCAGCCCTCCTACGAGCAGTACTTC CATSREVQPSYEQYF
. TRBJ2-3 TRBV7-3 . TGTGCCAGCAGCTCAGGCTCGACAGATACGCAGTATTTT CASSSGSTDTQYF
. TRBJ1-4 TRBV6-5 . TGTGCCAGCATTCAAGGGGCTACCTTGTCCGAAAAACTGTTTTTT CASIQGATLSEKLFF